This T cell receptor (beta chain) is drawn from a study of blood T cell repertoires in COVID-19. The overall study: T cells, B-cell-depleted T cells, or PBMCs provided the cDNA or gDNA that served as material.

Original handling: Amplification of reference gene primers provided the estimated nucleated cell counts. Clones were read by immunoSEQ multiplex PCR, and TCRdb kept only the in-frame ones, dropping some. V, J and clone size reflect that table, while D and trimming were determined from the DNA. The table records around 91,000 clones, less than 85% of them present only once. Trimming shortened V by 5 bases and J by 0 bases, and 10 bases separated the two germline ends. Germline assignment: CDR1 GTSNPN and CDR2 SVGIG (reference sequence). This CDR3 spans 13 amino acids. The chain couples TRBV30 to TRBJ1-2; D unclear. The sequence was collected from a woman older than 75 with active or convalescent COVID-19. The specimen was peripheral blood. The CDR3 spells CAWAAQANYGYTF. In DNA, the CDR3 is TGTGCCTGGGCCGCACAAGCTAACTATGGCTACACCTTC.